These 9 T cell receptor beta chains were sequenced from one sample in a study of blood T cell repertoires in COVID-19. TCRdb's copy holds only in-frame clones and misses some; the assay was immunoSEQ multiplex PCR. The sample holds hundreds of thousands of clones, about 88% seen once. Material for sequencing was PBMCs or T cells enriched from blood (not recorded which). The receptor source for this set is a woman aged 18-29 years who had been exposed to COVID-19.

The CDR3 region has the DNA TGTGCCAGCAGTCCCGGGACAGGGCCCCACGAGCAGTACTTC. Its protein product is CASSPGTGPHEQYF. The rearrangement links TRBV28 to TRBJ2-7; 9 nucleotides match TRBD1. The CDR3 contains 14 residues. Germline trimming cut 5 bases from V and 5 bases from J; bases unmatched to any gene: 7. The V gene's germline CDR1 is MDHEN and CDR2 SYDVKM.

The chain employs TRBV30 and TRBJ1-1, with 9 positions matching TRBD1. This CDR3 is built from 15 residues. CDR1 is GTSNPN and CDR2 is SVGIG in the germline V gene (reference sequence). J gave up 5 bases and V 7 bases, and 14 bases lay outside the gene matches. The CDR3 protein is CASGQGNKRGTEAFF. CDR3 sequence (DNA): TGTGCCTCGGGACAGGGCAACAAAAGGGGTACTGAAGCTTTCTTT.

As DNA, the CDR3 is TGTGCCAGCAGTTCCCCTCGGGCCTACGAGCAGTACTTC. Translating gives CASSSPRAYEQYF. This rearrangement joins TRBV6-5 to TRBJ2-7; D gene uncertain. The V and J ends lost 4 bases and 2 bases respectively, with 9 bases between them. This CDR3 contains 13 residues. The V gene's germline CDR1 is MNHEY and CDR2 SVGAGI.

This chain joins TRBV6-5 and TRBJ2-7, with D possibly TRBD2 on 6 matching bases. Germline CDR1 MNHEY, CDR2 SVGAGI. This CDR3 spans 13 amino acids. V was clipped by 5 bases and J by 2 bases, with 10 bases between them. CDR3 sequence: CASSRDLPYEQYF. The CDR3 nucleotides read TGTGCCAGCAGTCGGGACTTACCCTACGAGCAGTACTTC.

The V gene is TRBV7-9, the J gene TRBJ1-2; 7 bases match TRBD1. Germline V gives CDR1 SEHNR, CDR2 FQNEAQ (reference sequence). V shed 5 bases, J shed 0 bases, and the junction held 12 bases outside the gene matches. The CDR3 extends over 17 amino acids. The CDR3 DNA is TGTGCCAGCAGCCCACCCACAACAGGGGACTCTAACTATGGCTACACCTTC. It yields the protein CASSPPTTGDSNYGYTF.

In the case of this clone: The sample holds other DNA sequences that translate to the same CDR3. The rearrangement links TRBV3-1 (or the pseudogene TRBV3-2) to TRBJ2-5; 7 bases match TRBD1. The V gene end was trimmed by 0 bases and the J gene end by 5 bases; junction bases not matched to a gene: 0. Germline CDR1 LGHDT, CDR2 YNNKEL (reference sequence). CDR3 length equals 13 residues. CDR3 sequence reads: CASSQDRGETQYF. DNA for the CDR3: TGTGCCAGCAGCCAAGACAGGGGGGAGACCCAGTACTTC.

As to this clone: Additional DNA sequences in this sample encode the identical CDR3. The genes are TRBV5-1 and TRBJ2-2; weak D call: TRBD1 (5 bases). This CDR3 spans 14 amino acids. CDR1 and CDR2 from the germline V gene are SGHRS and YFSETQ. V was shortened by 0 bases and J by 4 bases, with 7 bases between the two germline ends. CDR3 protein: CASSLAQGTGELFF. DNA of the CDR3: TGCGCCAGCAGCTTGGCCCAGGGCACCGGGGAGCTGTTTTTT.

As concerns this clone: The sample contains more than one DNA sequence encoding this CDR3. CDR3 sequence: CASSSGQGYEQYF. The CDR3, as DNA: TGTGCCAGCAGCTCCGGACAGGGCTACGAGCAGTACTTC. The chain combines TRBV11-2 with TRBJ2-7, with TRBD1 matching 8 bases. Germline values: CDR1 SGHAT, CDR2 FQNNGV. V trimming: 4 bases; J trimming: 3 bases; junction bases outside the gene matches: 2. There are 13 residues in the CDR3.

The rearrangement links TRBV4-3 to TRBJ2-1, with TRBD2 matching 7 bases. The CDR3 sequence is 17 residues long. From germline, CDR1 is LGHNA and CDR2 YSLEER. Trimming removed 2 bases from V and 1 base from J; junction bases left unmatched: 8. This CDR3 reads CASSQQLASGSYNEQFF. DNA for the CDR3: TGCGCCAGCAGCCAACAACTAGCGAGTGGTTCCTACAATGAGCAGTTCTTC.